This paragraph reports one T cell receptor beta chain. Germline trimming cut 6 bases from V and 8 bases from J; bases unmatched to any gene: 12. Germline V gives CDR1 MNHEY, CDR2 SMNVEV (reference sequence). This CDR3 region has 16 residues. Seattle's cohort entered during active infection and was followed longitudinally. The assay was immunoSEQ multiplex PCR, and TCRdb's table has in-frame clones only and misses some. Here the sample spans roughly 120,000 clones, 90% to 95% being singletons. These data come from a study of blood T cell repertoires in COVID-19. Overall study: Samples came from the United States, Italy and Spain, spanning acute and convalescent COVID-19. In each case, the material was cDNA or gDNA derived from T cells, B-cell-depleted T cells, or PBMCs.

The receptor comes from a man between 45 and 60 years old with COVID-19, enrolled during active disease. Specimen: peripheral blood. The V gene is TRBV27, the J gene TRBJ2-1; 11 positions match TRBD2. The CDR3 DNA reads as TGTGCCAGCAGCCCCTTACTAGCGGGAGCTATATATGAGCAGTTCTTC. Its translation: CASSPLLAGAIYEQFF.